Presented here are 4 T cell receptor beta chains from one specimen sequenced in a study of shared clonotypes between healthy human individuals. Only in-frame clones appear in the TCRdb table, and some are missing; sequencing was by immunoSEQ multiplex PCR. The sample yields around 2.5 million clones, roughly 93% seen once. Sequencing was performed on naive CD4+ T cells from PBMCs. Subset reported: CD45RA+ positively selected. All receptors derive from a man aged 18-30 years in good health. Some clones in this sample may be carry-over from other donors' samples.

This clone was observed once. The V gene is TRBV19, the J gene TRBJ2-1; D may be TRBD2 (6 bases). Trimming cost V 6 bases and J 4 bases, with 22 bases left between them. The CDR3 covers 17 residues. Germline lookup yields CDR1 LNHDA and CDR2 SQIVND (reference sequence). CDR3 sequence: CASSPFEGLALYNEQFF. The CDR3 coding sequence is TGTGCCAGTAGCCCTTTTGAGGGGCTAGCGCTATACAATGAGCAGTTCTTC.

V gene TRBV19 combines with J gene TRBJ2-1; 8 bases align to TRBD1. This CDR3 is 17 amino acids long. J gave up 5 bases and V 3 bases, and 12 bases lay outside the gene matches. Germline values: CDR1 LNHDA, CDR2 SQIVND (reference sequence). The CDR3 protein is CASSMPPDRGLDNEQFF. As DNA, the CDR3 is TGTGCCAGTAGTATGCCCCCAGACAGGGGACTTGACAATGAGCAGTTCTTC.

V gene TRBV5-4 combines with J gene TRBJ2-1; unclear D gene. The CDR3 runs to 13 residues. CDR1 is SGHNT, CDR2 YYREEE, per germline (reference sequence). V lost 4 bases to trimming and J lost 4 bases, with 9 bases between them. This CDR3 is CASSHPRYNEQFF. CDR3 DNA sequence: TGTGCCAGCAGCCATCCTAGATACAATGAGCAGTTCTTC.

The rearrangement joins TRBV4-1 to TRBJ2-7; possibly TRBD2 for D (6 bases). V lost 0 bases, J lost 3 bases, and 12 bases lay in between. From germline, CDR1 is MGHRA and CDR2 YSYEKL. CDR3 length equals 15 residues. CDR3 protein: CASSQDPSTSYEQYF. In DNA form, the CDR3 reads TGCGCCAGCAGCCAAGATCCGTCGACTAGCTACGAGCAGTACTTC.